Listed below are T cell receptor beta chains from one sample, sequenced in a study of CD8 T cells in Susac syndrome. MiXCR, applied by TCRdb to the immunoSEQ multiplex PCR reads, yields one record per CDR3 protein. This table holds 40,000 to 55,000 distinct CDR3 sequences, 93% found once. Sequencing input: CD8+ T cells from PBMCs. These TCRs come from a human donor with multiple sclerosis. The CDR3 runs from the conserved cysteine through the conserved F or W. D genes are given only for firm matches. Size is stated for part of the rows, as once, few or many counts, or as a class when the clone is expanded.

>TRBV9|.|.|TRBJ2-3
CASSHRTSDTDTQYF
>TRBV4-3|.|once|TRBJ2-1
CASSQDHGGYNEQFF
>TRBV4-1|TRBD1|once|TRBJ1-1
CASSQEMRWTGGHTEAFF
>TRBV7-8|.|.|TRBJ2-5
CASSLLTAGETQYF
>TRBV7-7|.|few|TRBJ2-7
CASSLGDTYEQYF
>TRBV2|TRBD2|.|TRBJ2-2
CAILGLAGDNTGELFF
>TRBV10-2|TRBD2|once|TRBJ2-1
CASIQSTSGGFLYNEQFF
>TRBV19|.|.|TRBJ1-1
CASSTGTEAFF
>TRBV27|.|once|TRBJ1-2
CASSHRNFYGYTF
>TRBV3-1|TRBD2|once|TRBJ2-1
CASSLGPQRGLQVNEQFF
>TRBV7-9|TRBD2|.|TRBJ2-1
CASSSRLAGGSYNEQFF
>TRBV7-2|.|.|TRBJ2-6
CASSLVEGYTGANVLTF
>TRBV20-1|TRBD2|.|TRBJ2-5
CSARDWRRAGGPETQYF
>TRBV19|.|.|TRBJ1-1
CASTRTVKNTEAFF
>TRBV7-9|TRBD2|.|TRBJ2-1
CASSLSGGLYNEQFF
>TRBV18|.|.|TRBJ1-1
CASSQPFVFNTEAFF
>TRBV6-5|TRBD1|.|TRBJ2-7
CASSYSGQGTYEQYF
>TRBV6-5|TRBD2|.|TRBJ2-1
CASSYLAGSSYNEQFF
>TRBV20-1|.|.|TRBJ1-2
CSALHPASDMGYTF
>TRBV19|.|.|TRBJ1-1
CATKAGVAFF
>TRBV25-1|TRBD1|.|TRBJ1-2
CASSDPLAGGPSNYGYTF
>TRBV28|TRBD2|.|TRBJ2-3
CASSFPSGGRTDTQYF
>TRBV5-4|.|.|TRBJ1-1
CASSLAVGGAGEAFF
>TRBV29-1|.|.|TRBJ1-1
CSVDAPTEAFF
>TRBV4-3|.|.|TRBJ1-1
CASSQDSYLVAFF
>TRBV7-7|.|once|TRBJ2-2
CASSLDSGELFF
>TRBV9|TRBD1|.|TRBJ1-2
CASSSPSSQGADGYTF
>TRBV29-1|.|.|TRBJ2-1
CSVERLLQPYNEQFF
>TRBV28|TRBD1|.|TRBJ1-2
CASSKTGTYYGYTF
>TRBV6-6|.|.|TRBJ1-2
CASSYSNNPGYTF
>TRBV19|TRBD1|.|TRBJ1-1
CASQTWDSYEAFF
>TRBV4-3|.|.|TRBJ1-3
CASSHLDSGNTIYF
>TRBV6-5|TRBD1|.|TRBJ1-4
CASSYSTQGAVREKLFF
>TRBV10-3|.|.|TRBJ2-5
CAISESTQGQETQYF
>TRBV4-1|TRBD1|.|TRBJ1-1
CASSQRETGVVLEAFF
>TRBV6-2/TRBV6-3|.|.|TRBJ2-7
CASSPVLYEQYF
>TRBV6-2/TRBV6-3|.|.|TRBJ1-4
CASSPWIEGGKLFF
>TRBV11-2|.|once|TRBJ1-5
CASSDGYSNQPQHF
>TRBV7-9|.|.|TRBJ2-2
CASSPRQSNTGELFF
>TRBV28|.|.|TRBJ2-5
CASSLLAGSSRTQYF
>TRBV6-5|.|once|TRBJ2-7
CASSYRPTSSYEQYF
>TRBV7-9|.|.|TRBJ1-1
CASSTVPKMTEAFF
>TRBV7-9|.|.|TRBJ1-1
CASSPGNEAFF
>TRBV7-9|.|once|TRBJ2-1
CASSLQGSKVANEQFF
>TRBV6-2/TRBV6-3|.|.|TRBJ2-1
CASSLGASYNEQFF
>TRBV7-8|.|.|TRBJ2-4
CASSFSRTEDNIQYF
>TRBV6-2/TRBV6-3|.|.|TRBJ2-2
CASSYWQAMDGELFF
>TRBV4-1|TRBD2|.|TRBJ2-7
CASSPGPLAGSYEQYF